The 28 T cell receptor beta chains reported below all come from one sample, sequenced in a study of CD8+CD57+ T cells in acquired aplastic anemia. Genomic DNA was employed as the template in profiling TCR beta VDJ and CDR3. TCRdb re-called the reads with MiXCR, one entry per CDR3 protein. The sample lists approximately 380,000 distinct CDR3 sequences, about two thirds occurring once. What was sequenced was sorted CD4+, CD8+, or CD8+CD57+ T cells (not recorded which) from PBMCs. Receptors were obtained from a human donor in good health, serving as a control.

This chain uses TRBV5-4 with TRBJ2-3; D is tentatively TRBD1 or TRBD2 (6 bases each). The CDR3 has 15 amino acids. Between the trimmed V and J ends, which lost 4 bases and 6 bases, there was a span of 18 bases. Germline loops: CDR1 SGHNT, CDR2 YYREEE (reference sequence). For the CDR3, the DNA is TGTGCCAGCAGCCAAACTAGCCAGGGGTGGGATACGCAGTATTTT. Translation gives CASSQTSQGWDTQYF.

The chain joins TRBV20-1 to TRBJ2-5; 10 bases fit TRBD1. The germline gives CDR1 DFQATT, CDR2 SNEGSKA (reference sequence). CDR3 length equals 17 residues. The V and J ends lost 6 bases and 9 bases, in that order; junction bases with no gene match: 22. The CDR3 sequence: CSAVLSTGGASNQPQYF. Here the CDR3 DNA reads TGCAGTGCCGTCCTTTCGACAGGGGGCGCGAGCAATCAGCCCCAGTACTTC.

The chain carries TRBV20-1 and TRBJ2-7; TRBD1 agrees at 7 bases. The CDR3 covers 14 residues. V shed 0 bases, J shed 3 bases, and the junction held 5 bases outside the gene matches. Germline CDR1 is DFQATT and CDR2 is SNEGSKA (reference sequence). CDR3 nucleotides: TGCAGTGCTAGAGATCCTACAGGGGTCTACGAGCAGTACTTC. It specifies CSARDPTGVYEQYF.

This chain joins TRBV9 and TRBJ1-6; D is unclear. The CDR3 loop spans 17 amino acids. Germline assignment: CDR1 SGDLS and CDR2 YYNGEE. Trimming removed 0 bases at V and 10 bases at J, with 20 bases between. The CDR3 DNA follows: TGTGCCAGCAGCGTAGATCTGTTAGGAAACACCATATCACCCCTCCACTTT. Protein product: CASSVDLLGNTISPLHF.

This chain links TRBV2 with TRBJ1-6, with a weak D call TRBD1 (5 bases). The V gene's germline CDR1 is SNHLY and CDR2 FYNNEI. V lost 6 bases and J 13 bases, leaving 19 bases between the germline ends. This CDR3 comprises 14 residues. CDR3 nucleotide sequence: TGTGCCAGCAGCCCATCCGGGGCTGGGGCCCCCCTCCACTTT. Translated, it gives CASSPSGAGAPLHF.

The chain links TRBV2 to TRBJ2-5, with 9 bases fitting TRBD2. J gave up 4 bases and V 6 bases, and 15 bases lay outside the gene matches. The CDR3 extends over 17 amino acids. CDR1 is SNHLY, CDR2 FYNNEI, per germline. The chain's CDR3 is CASSQLVGLAGLETQYF. The CDR3 DNA reads as TGTGCCAGCAGCCAACTGGTTGGGCTAGCGGGGTTAGAGACCCAGTACTTC.

The rearrangement joins TRBV25-1 to TRBJ1-1, with D unresolved. The CDR3 spans 12 residues. Trimming pared 3 bases from V and 8 bases from J, leaving 10 bases between. Germline CDR1 is MGHDK and CDR2 is SYGVNS. CDR3 residues: CASSERWNEAFF. The CDR3 DNA sequence: TGTGCCAGCAGTGAGAGGTGGAACGAAGCTTTCTTT.

The gene calls are TRBV20-1 and TRBJ1-6; D gene unclear. The CDR3 is 12 amino acids. Germline V gene data show CDR1 as DFQATT and CDR2 as SNEGSKA (reference sequence). V lost 2 bases and J lost 17, with 16 bases in between. In DNA, the CDR3 is TGCAGTGCTAGAATCCACAATTCACCTTTCCACTTT. Its translation is CSARIHNSPFHF.

Note on this clonotype: One end of the junction fails to match germline, which may point to a read error. V gene TRBV24-1 combines with J gene TRBJ2-7; D uncertain. The germline V gene encodes CDR1 KGHDR and CDR2 SFDVKD. The CDR3 has 14 residues. CDR3 bases: TGTGCCACCAGTGATCGTAGCACAGATTCGCAGTATTTTTTC. Translation: CATSDRSTDSQYFF.

J is TRBJ1-4 and V is TRBV9; D not certain. The CDR3 loop spans 16 amino acids. V lost 4 bases to trimming and J lost 1 base, with 14 bases between them. Per the germline V gene, CDR1 is SGDLS and CDR2 is YYNGEE. The DNA of the CDR3 is TGTGCCAGCAGCATAGACGGCCCGATAACTAATGAAAAACTGTTTTTT. Its protein product is CASSIDGPITNEKLFF.

Regarding this clonotype: A junction boundary mismatches the germline segment, possibly from a read error. CDR3 region: CATSRGLNQPQHF. Written as DNA, the CDR3 is TGTGCCACCAGCAGGGGACTTAATCAGCCCCAGCATTTT. The chain has TRBV7-2 and TRBJ1-5; the D gene is possibly TRBD1 (6 bases). Per the germline V gene, CDR1 is SGHTA and CDR2 is FQGNSA. This CDR3 spans 13 amino acids.

The rearrangement links TRBV20-1 to TRBJ2-7; D is unresolved. The germline V gene encodes CDR1 DFQATT and CDR2 SNEGSKA (reference sequence). Trimming cost V 0 bases and J 0 bases, with 15 bases left between them. This CDR3 is 16 amino acids long. CDR3 sequence: CSARDRTALSSYEQYF. The DNA for the CDR3 is TGCAGTGCTAGAGATCGCACCGCCCTAAGCTCCTACGAGCAGTACTTC.

The chain combines TRBV6-5 with TRBJ2-7, with 8 bases fitting TRBD1. CDR1 is MNHEY, CDR2 SVGAGI, per germline. CDR3 length: 14 residues. J was trimmed by 6 bases and V by 7 bases; bases with no gene match: 11. The CDR3 loop is CASTSGTGESEQYF. The DNA for the CDR3 is TGTGCCAGCACCTCCGGGACAGGAGAGTCCGAGCAGTACTTC.

The rearrangement uses TRBV20-1 and TRBJ2-2; no reliable D call. The CDR3 loop spans 14 amino acids. CDR1 is DFQATT and CDR2 is SNEGSKA in the germline V gene (reference sequence). The V end was cut by 2 bases, the J end by 9 bases, with 16 bases between. CDR3: CSARPQGADRELFF. Written as DNA, the CDR3 is TGCAGTGCTAGACCCCAAGGCGCCGACAGGGAGCTGTTTTTT.

A word on this clonotype: This likely comes from a read error, as the CDR3 has no conserved phenylalanine or tryptophan at its end. The limits of the CDR3 on the DNA are not certain, so only TCRdb's listed CDR3 is given. The chain recombines TRBV9 with TRBJ1-6; TRBD1, the D gene given by the table, was not confirmed from the DNA. Per germline, CDR1 SGDLS and CDR2 YYNGEE. 13 amino acids form the CDR3, both terminal residues included. CDR3 loop: CASSASGGSQPQL.

A single count supports this clonotype. The rearrangement links TRBV5-1 to TRBJ2-5; tentative D call: TRBD2 (7 bases). V gave up 0 bases and J gave up 9 bases, with 12 bases separating them. This CDR3 has 13 amino acids. The germline gives CDR1 SGHRS, CDR2 YFSETQ. This CDR3 reads CASSLEGGQPQYF. The CDR3 DNA sequence: TGCGCCAGCAGCTTGGAGGGGGGGCAGCCCCAGTACTTC.

CDR3 sequence (DNA): TGTGCCAGCACCCTGGTGTCGACGGGGGACGGGACCCAGTACTTC. Encoded protein: CASTLVSTGDGTQYF. V and J are TRBV9 and TRBJ2-5, with TRBD2 as a possible D gene (6 bases). This CDR3 comprises 15 residues. Trimming left V 6 bases short and J 7 bases short, with 22 bases between. Germline lookup yields CDR1 SGDLS and CDR2 YYNGEE.

The CDR3 is CASSSNSWGWNEQFF. In nucleotides, the CDR3 is TGTGCCAGCAGCTCTAACAGCTGGGGGTGGAATGAGCAGTTCTTC. The V gene is TRBV5-5, the J gene TRBJ2-1; D tentatively reads TRBD1 or TRBD2 (5 bases each). Between the trimmed V and J ends, which lost 3 bases and 7 bases, there was a span of 17 bases. The CDR3 spans 15 residues. Germline V CDR1 and CDR2: SGHKS, YYEKEE (reference sequence).

This sequence joins TRBV5-1 and TRBJ2-1; 7 bases line up with TRBD1. The V and J ends lost 5 bases and 8 bases, in that order; junction bases with no gene match: 10. CDR1 and CDR2 (germline): SGHRS, YFSETQ. The CDR3 is made up of 14 amino acids. CDR3 sequence (DNA): TGCGCCAGCAGAACAGGGGACACTAATGATGAGCAGTTCTTC. Protein product: CASRTGDTNDEQFF. The entire variable domain, with the rest obtained from reference TRBV5-1 and TRBJ2-1, is as follows: KAGVTQTPRYLIKTRGQQVTLSCSPISGHRSVSWYQQTPGQGLQFLFEYFSETQRNKGNFPGRFSGRQFSNSRSEMNVSTLELGDSALYLCASRTGDTNDEQFFGPGTRLTVL.

Points on this clonotype: Compared with germline, one end of the junction differs, possibly owing to a read error. V usage is TRBV7-2 and J usage is TRBJ1-5; weak D call: TRBD1 (5 bases). Germline CDR1 SGHTA, CDR2 FQGNSA. The CDR3 has 14 residues. The CDR3: CASSSEQGGTQYYF. In DNA form, the CDR3 reads TGTGCCAGCAGCTCCGAGCAGGGCGGGACCCAGTACTACTTT. Together with reference TRBV7-2 and TRBJ1-5, the CDR3 gives the full variable domain: GAGVSQSPSNKVTEKGKDVELRCDPISGHTALYWYRQSLGQGLEFLIYFQGNSAPDKSGLPSDRFSAERTGGSVSTLTIQRTQQEDSAVYLCASSSEQGGTQYYFGDGTRLSIL.

Concerning this clonotype: A much larger clone differs by one base, so this may be a read error. The chain combines TRBV5-5 with TRBJ2-5; the match to TRBD1 covers 7 bases. V lost 4 bases, J lost 4 bases, and 13 bases stayed unmatched. The CDR3 spans 16 residues. CDR1 is SGHKS, CDR2 YYEKEE, per germline (reference sequence). The CDR3 DNA reads as TGTGCCAGCAGCGACAAGACAGGGTCTGGTCGAGAGACCCAGTACTTC. Translated, it gives CASSDKTGSGRETQYF. Together with reference TRBV5-5 and TRBJ2-5, the CDR3 gives the full variable domain: DAGVTQSPTHLIKTRGQQVTLRCSPISGHKSVSWYQQVLGQGPQFIFQYYEKEERGRGNFPDRFSARQFPNYSSELNVNALLLGDSALYLCASSDKTGSGRETQYFGPGTRLLVL.

CDR3 protein: CASSLIAGAGEQYFF. DNA for the CDR3: TGTGCCAGCAGCCTAATAGCGGGGGCTGGGGAGCAGTACTTTTTT. The V and J genes are TRBV7-2 and TRBJ2-2, with 9 bases fitting TRBD2. V trimming: 5 bases; J trimming: 17 bases; junction bases outside the gene matches: 18. Looked up from germline, CDR1 is SGHTA and CDR2 is FQGNSA. The CDR3 is made up of 15 amino acids.

This clonotype was detected many times. The V call is TRBV5-1, the J call TRBJ1-1; perhaps TRBD1 as D (6 bases). CDR1 and CDR2 (germline): SGHRS, YFSETQ. Trimming left V 0 bases short and J 1 base short, with 10 bases between. This CDR3 is 15 amino acids long. The CDR3 coding sequence is TGCGCCAGCAGCTTGGAGCCGGGGGCGAACACTGAAGCTTTCTTT. Translation: CASSLEPGANTEAFF.

The chain joins TRBV9 to TRBJ1-5; 7 bases map to TRBD1. V lost 0 bases, J lost 3 bases, and 9 bases stayed unmatched. Germline CDR1 reads SGDLS; CDR2 reads YYNGEE. The CDR3 consists of 17 residues. DNA of the CDR3: TGTGCCAGCAGCGTAGTCGCTAGGGGACAGACCAATCAGCCCCAGCATTTT. Its protein is CASSVVARGQTNQPQHF.

The J gene is TRBJ2-4, the V gene TRBV11-2, with no clear D. The CDR3 has 14 amino acids. Trimming cost V 2 bases and J 5 bases, with 10 bases left between them. Germline V gives CDR1 SGHAT, CDR2 FQNNGV. The CDR3 nucleotides read TGTGCCAGCAGCTTACATCCGGGTCAAAACATTCAGTACTTC. It specifies CASSLHPGQNIQYF. Variable domain in full (rest from reference TRBV11-2 and TRBJ2-4): EAGVAQSPRYKIIEKRQSVAFWCNPISGHATLYWYQQILGQGPKLLIQFQNNGVVDDSQLPKDRFSAERLKGVDSTLKIQPAKLEDSAVYLCASSLHPGQNIQYFGAGTRLSVL.

The chain joins TRBV6-1 to TRBJ1-6; no reliable D call. Germline V gene lookup returns CDR1 MNHNS and CDR2 SASEGT. Trimming took 5 bases from V and 7 from J, leaving 12 bases between them. The CDR3 is 14 amino acids. CDR3 residues: CASSLSRWNSPLHF. The CDR3 DNA is TGTGCCAGCAGTCTATCTAGGTGGAATTCACCCCTCCACTTT.

This chain links TRBV20-1 with TRBJ1-2; tentatively, D is TRBD1 (6 bases). There are 14 residues in the CDR3. V shed 4 bases and J shed 8 bases, with 20 bases lying between them. CDR1 and CDR2 from the germline V gene are DFQATT and SNEGSKA (reference sequence). Written as DNA, the CDR3 is TGCAGTGCTAACCCCGGCCCCTTCAGGGGCGGCTACACCTTC. Translated: CSANPGPFRGGYTF.

The chain links TRBV5-1 to TRBJ1-1; 7 positions agree with TRBD1. The CDR3 length is 13 residues. J lost 8 bases, V lost 4 bases, and 8 bases had no gene match. Germline assignment: CDR1 SGHRS and CDR2 YFSETQ. CDR3 in amino acids: CASSNRQGSEAFF. In DNA form, the CDR3 reads TGCGCCAGCAGCAACAGACAGGGCAGCGAAGCTTTCTTT.